The 20 T cell receptor beta chains in this list originate from one sample, sequenced in a study of blood T cell repertoires in COVID-19. Repertoires were generated with immunoSEQ multiplex PCR, while TCRdb's copy carries only in-frame clones and drops some. Among about 200,000 clones listed, around nine tenths were seen once. The specimen was peripheral blood. The receptors derive from a human donor in a cohort sampled during active COVID-19.

With regard to this clone: As the CDR3 is not closed by the conserved phenylalanine or tryptophan, this likely results from a read error. V gene TRBV4-2 combines with J gene TRBJ2-7, with TRBD2 matching 11 bases. Germline V gene lookup returns CDR1 LGHNA and CDR2 YNFKEQ. The trim removed 2 bases at V and 4 bases at J, leaving 4 bases unmatched. The CDR3 has 15 residues. For the CDR3, the DNA is TGTGCCAGCAGCCAATCTACTAGCGGGAGTTACGAGCAGTACCTC. Translating it yields CASSQSTSGSYEQYL.

CDR3 sequence: CAIAGTGLNTEAFF. CDR3 in DNA: TGTGCCATCGCTGGGACAGGGTTAAACACTGAAGCTTTCTTT. The chain couples TRBV10-3 to TRBJ1-1; 9 nucleotides line up with TRBD1. The CDR3 is made up of 14 amino acids. The junction had 6 bases not matched to a gene; V was cut back by 8 bases and J by 2 bases. The germline gives CDR1 ENHRY, CDR2 SYGVKD.

The rearrangement joins TRBV5-4 to TRBJ2-7; TRBD1 agrees at 11 bases. The V gene's germline CDR1 is SGHNT and CDR2 YYREEE (reference sequence). This CDR3 region has 16 residues. With 0 bases clipped from V and 2 bases from J, the junction kept 4 bases outside the gene matches. The CDR3 nucleotides are TGTGCCAGCAGCTTGGTTGGACAGGGGGCTACCTACGAGCAGTACTTC. Translation: CASSLVGQGATYEQYF.

V and J are TRBV19 and TRBJ2-1; 7 bases are a match to TRBD1. V lost 5 bases and J lost 3; bases outside the gene matches: 7. The CDR3 is 15 residues long. Germline V CDR1 and CDR2: LNHDA, SQIVND (reference sequence). CDR3 nucleotides: TGTGCCAGTAGTTCACCCGGGACAGTCTACAATGAGCAGTTCTTC. It translates to CASSSPGTVYNEQFF.

The chain combines TRBV21-1 with TRBJ2-3; the tabulated D call, TRBD2, remains unverified against the DNA. TRBV21-1 corresponds to a pseudogene. There are 16 residues in the CDR3. CDR3 region: CASSPEGTSGTDTQYF. CDR3 DNA sequence: TGTGCCAGCAGCCCTGAGGGGACTAGCGGGACAGATACGCAGTATTTT.

This clone was counted a few times. The chain carries TRBV5-1 and TRBJ2-7, with a weak D call TRBD1 (6 bases). The CDR3 is made up of 15 amino acids. The germline gives CDR1 SGHRS, CDR2 YFSETQ. V was pared by 0 bases and J by 2 bases, with 12 bases between. The CDR3 nucleotides are TGCGCCAGCAGCTTGGCCGGACAGCTACCCTACGAGCAGTACTTC. Encoded protein: CASSLAGQLPYEQYF.

The CDR3 sequence is CASSPYQGRQFF. In DNA form, the CDR3 reads TGTGCCAGCAGCCCTTATCAGGGTCGGCAGTTCTTC. The chain joins TRBV7-2 to TRBJ2-1, with D perhaps matching TRBD1 (5 bases). The CDR3 totals 12 residues. V was shortened by 5 bases and J by 12 bases, with 14 bases between the two germline ends. In germline, CDR1 is SGHTA, CDR2 FQGNSA. Together with reference TRBV7-2 and TRBJ2-1, the CDR3 gives the full variable domain: GAGVSQSPSNKVTEKGKDVELRCDPISGHTALYWYRQSLGQGLEFLIYFQGNSAPDKSGLPSDRFSAERTGGSVSTLTIQRTQQEDSAVYLCASSPYQGRQFFGPGTRLTVL.

This sequence joins TRBV6-5 and TRBJ1-1; no reliable D call. The CDR3 runs 15 residues. Per the germline V gene, CDR1 is MNHEY and CDR2 is SVGAGI. The V end was cut by 2 bases, the J end by 4 bases, with 14 bases between. The CDR3 sequence is CASSYTRGRGTEAFF. The CDR3 DNA follows: TGTGCCAGCAGTTACACAAGAGGCCGGGGCACTGAAGCTTTCTTT.

The rearrangement uses TRBV28 and TRBJ1-1; no definite D call. CDR1 is MDHEN and CDR2 is SYDVKM in the germline V gene. Trimming cost V 5 bases and J 4 bases, with 5 bases left between them. There are 11 residues in the CDR3. The CDR3 sequence is CASSHGTEAFF. The CDR3, as DNA: TGTGCCAGCAGTCACGGCACTGAAGCTTTCTTT.

The chain uses TRBV27 and TRBJ1-2; TRBD1 matches at 7 bases. The V and J ends lost 5 bases and 3 bases, in that order; junction bases with no gene match: 9. Germline-derived CDR1 and CDR2 are MNHEY and SMNVEV (reference sequence). This CDR3 is built from 15 residues. As DNA, the CDR3 is TGTGCCAGCAGTGGAACAGGGGAGAGGTACTATGGCTACACCTTC. This codes for CASSGTGERYYGYTF.

The chain links TRBV7-2 to TRBJ2-1, with 8 bases that match TRBD2. J was trimmed by 5 bases and V by 7 bases; bases with no gene match: 10. CDR3 length equals 15 residues. In germline, CDR1 is SGHTA, CDR2 FQGNSA. The CDR3 protein is CASTPGGGFHNEQFF. DNA of the CDR3: TGTGCCAGCACCCCGGGGGGGGGCTTCCACAATGAGCAGTTCTTC. Based on the CDR3 plus reference TRBV7-2 and TRBJ2-1, the full variable domain is GAGVSQSPSNKVTEKGKDVELRCDPISGHTALYWYRQSLGQGLEFLIYFQGNSAPDKSGLPSDRFSAERTGGSVSTLTIQRTQQEDSAVYLCASTPGGGFHNEQFFGPGTRLTVL.

This clone was recorded only once. The genes are TRBV7-9 and TRBJ1-1; D gene unclear. The CDR3 spans 15 residues. Germline V gene lookup returns CDR1 SEHNR and CDR2 FQNEAQ (reference sequence). V lost 5 bases to trimming and J lost 2 bases, with 15 bases between them. The CDR3 sequence is CASSPRSGSNTEAFF. For the CDR3, the DNA is TGTGCCAGCAGCCCCCGATCGGGGAGTAACACTGAAGCTTTCTTT.

The chain combines TRBV4-3 with TRBJ2-7; TRBD1 aligns across 7 bases. This CDR3 is 16 amino acids long. Germline V gives CDR1 LGHNA, CDR2 YSLEER. V lost 4 bases to trimming and J lost 5 bases; unmatched junction nucleotides: 14. CDR3 protein: CASSRGADRAADEQYF. For the CDR3, the DNA is TGCGCCAGCAGCCGAGGGGCTGACAGGGCTGCCGACGAGCAGTACTTC.

The chain links TRBV11-1 to TRBJ2-7; the D gene is possibly TRBD1 (6 bases). V was cut by 1 base and J by 2 bases, with 9 bases left in between. The CDR3 runs to 14 residues. Germline CDR1 is SGHAT and CDR2 is FQDESV (reference sequence). The CDR3 DNA reads TGTGCCAGCAGCTTAGAACAGGGAACCTACGAGCAGTACTTC. This translates into CASSLEQGTYEQYF.

This chain links TRBV19 with TRBJ2-2, with D possibly TRBD1 on 5 matching bases. CDR3 length: 15 amino acids. Germline CDR1 reads LNHDA; CDR2 reads SQIVND (reference sequence). Trimming removed 0 bases from V and 0 bases from J, with 5 bases in between. The chain's CDR3 is CASSIEGPNTGELFF. The DNA for the CDR3 is TGTGCCAGTAGTATAGAGGGGCCGAACACCGGGGAGCTGTTTTTT.

The V and J genes are TRBV9 and TRBJ2-1; no firm D call. Deletions cut 3 bases from V and 10 bases from J, with 14 bases between. This CDR3 region has 13 residues. The germline CDR1 and CDR2 sequences are SGDLS and YYNGEE. The DNA of the CDR3 is TGTGCCAGCAGCGCAGCTATCCTCGGGGAGCAGTTCTTC. As protein: CASSAAILGEQFF.

The chain carries TRBV9 and TRBJ2-5, with 10 bases identical to TRBD1. After removal of 4 bases from V and 4 bases from J, the junction contained 10 bases not matched to a gene. The CDR3 is made up of 16 amino acids. Looked up from germline, CDR1 is SGDLS and CDR2 is YYNGEE. Here the CDR3 reads CASSSGRQGAGETQYF. Here the CDR3 DNA reads TGTGCCAGCAGCTCCGGGAGACAGGGGGCGGGAGAGACCCAGTACTTC.

V and J are TRBV13 and TRBJ2-7; possibly TRBD1 for D (6 bases). Germline-derived CDR1 and CDR2 are PRHDT and FYEKMQ (reference sequence). The CDR3 runs to 13 residues. Trimming pared 5 bases from V and 3 bases from J, leaving 11 bases between. The CDR3 protein is CASSDQGNYEQYF. CDR3 sequence (DNA): TGTGCCAGCAGCGATCAGGGGAACTACGAGCAGTACTTC.

This sequence joins TRBV7-2 and TRBJ2-5; 10 bases fit TRBD2. Germline V CDR1 and CDR2: SGHTA, FQGNSA. The CDR3 has 17 residues. The junction had 11 bases not matched to a gene; V was cut back by 0 bases and J by 7 bases. CDR3: CASSLAESGGARRTQYF. CDR3 coding DNA: TGTGCCAGCAGCTTAGCTGAAAGCGGGGGGGCCCGGCGGACCCAGTACTTC.

The chain uses TRBV5-1 and TRBJ1-1; 10 bases fit TRBD1. The V gene end was trimmed by 3 bases and the J gene end by 8 bases; junction bases not matched to a gene: 4. The CDR3 spans 13 residues. CDR1 is SGHRS, CDR2 YFSETQ, per germline. The CDR3, as DNA: TGCGCCAGCAGCTCGGGACAGGGGCCCGAAGCTTTCTTT. Its protein is CASSSGQGPEAFF.